A single sample is the source of the 7 T cell receptor beta chains below, sequenced in a study of identical twins. Via MiXCR, TCRdb re-called the 5' RACE reads, giving one row per CDR3 protein. The table lists 1.5 million to 2 million distinct CDR3 sequences, under 35% of them singletons. The sequenced sample was cord blood. These receptors all come from a newborn girl in good health.

Only a few counts were recorded for this clonotype. The J gene is TRBJ2-5, the V gene TRBV18; D is unresolved. The last part of the DNA fits TRBJ2-7 better; the J call may be wrong. Per germline, CDR1 KGHSH and CDR2 LQKENI. The CDR3 has 12 residues. The CDR3 is CASSPSRVEQYF. DNA of the CDR3: TGTGCCAGCTCACCCTCACGGGTCGAGCAGTACTTC.

The table lists this clonotype with a few counts. The chain has TRBV29-1 and TRBJ2-2; 10 nucleotides agree with TRBD2. Germline CDR1 reads SQVTM; CDR2 reads ANQGSEA. The length of the CDR3 is 14 residues. Trimming cost V 4 bases and J 5 bases; bases outside gene matches: 4. DNA for the CDR3: TGCAGCGTTGGGCTAGCGGGGGAAACCGGGGAGCTGTTTTTT. Protein: CSVGLAGETGELFF.

This clonotype was seen ten or more times. The J gene is TRBJ1-5, the V gene TRBV6-5; 8 nucleotides align to TRBD1. CDR1 and CDR2 from the germline V gene are MNHEY and SVGAGI. The V and J ends lost 4 bases and 2 bases, in that order; junction bases with no gene match: 4. CDR3 size: 15 residues. The CDR3: CASSSDRGGNQPQHF. The CDR3 DNA reads TGTGCCAGCAGTTCAGACAGGGGTGGCAATCAGCCCCAGCATTTT.

The chain employs TRBV29-1 and TRBJ2-2; D is uncertain. CDR3 size: 14 residues. The V and J ends lost 4 bases and 0 bases respectively, with 9 bases between them. CDR1 is SQVTM and CDR2 is ANQGSEA in the germline V gene. The CDR3 DNA reads as TGCAGCGTTGCGACCCAGGCGAACACCGGGGAGCTGTTTTTT. This codes for CSVATQANTGELFF.

V is TRBV6-6 and J is TRBJ2-1, with D perhaps TRBD2 (6 bases). The germline V gene encodes CDR1 MNHNY and CDR2 SVGAGI (reference sequence). V was trimmed by 4 bases and J by 8 bases, leaving 18 bases between them. This CDR3 contains 15 residues. Written as DNA, the CDR3 is TGTGCCAGCAGTTCCACCGGGACGGGGGTCCATGAGCAGTTCTTC. Translating gives CASSSTGTGVHEQFF.

Many counts were recorded for this clonotype. The chain carries TRBV15 and TRBJ2-1; D uncertain. V lost 0 bases to trimming and J lost 2 bases, with 2 bases between them. The CDR3 is 13 residues long. Germline values: CDR1 LNHNV, CDR2 YYDKDF (reference sequence). The CDR3 is CATSRDPYNEQFF. The CDR3 DNA reads as TGTGCCACCAGCAGAGATCCCTACAATGAGCAGTTCTTC.

This clonotype was recorded a few times. This sequence joins TRBV29-1 and TRBJ2-4; 16 bases are shared with TRBD2. CDR1 is SQVTM, CDR2 ANQGSEA, per germline. J gave up 3 bases and V 6 bases, and 8 bases lay outside the gene matches. There are 17 residues in the CDR3. The chain's CDR3 is CSVEGLAGGFGKNIQYF. The CDR3 DNA sequence: TGCAGCGTGGAGGGACTAGCGGGGGGGTTTGGCAAAAACATTCAGTACTTC.